What follows describes a single TCR beta chain. The data originate from a study of cytomegalovirus exposure and HLA in healthy donors. This CDR3 has 14 amino acids. Germline V CDR1 and CDR2: SGHRS, YFSETQ. J gave up 2 bases and V 4 bases, and 5 bases lay outside the gene matches. Primers included in the PCR were 60 Vbeta and 13 Jbeta primers. The assay was immunoSEQ multiplex PCR, and TCRdb's table has in-frame clones only and misses some. The sample has 160,000 or so clones, 70% to 80% seen once. The source material was PBMCs. The sequence was collected from a woman in her thirties or forties in good health and CMV-seronegative. This chain uses TRBV5-1 with TRBJ2-7, with 8 bases aligning to TRBD1. CDR3 DNA: TGCGCCAGCAGCACCATGGACAGGGCCTACGAGCAGTACTTC. This gives the protein CASSTMDRAYEQYF.